Below are 3 T cell receptor beta chains sequenced from a single sample in a study of blood T cell repertoires in COVID-19. The repertoire was sequenced with immunoSEQ multiplex PCR; TCRdb's copy has only in-frame clones and lacks some. The sample has about 150,000 clones, more than 85% seen once; the top ten hold around 2.5%. Sequencing used peripheral blood. Receptors originate from a woman in her sixties or seventies with acute or convalescent COVID-19.

V gene TRBV29-1 combines with J gene TRBJ1-5, with D perhaps matching TRBD1 (5 bases). This CDR3 has 14 residues. V was pared by 6 bases and J by 3 bases, with 15 bases between. Germline V gene sequence: CDR1 SQVTM, CDR2 ANQGSEA. CDR3 sequence (DNA): TGCAGCGTCTCGGGGGGGGGTTACAATCAGCCCCAGCATTTT. Its translation: CSVSGGGYNQPQHF.

The chain has TRBV4-3 and TRBJ2-7; D possibly corresponds to TRBD1 (5 bases). Germline V lookup: CDR1 LGHNA, CDR2 YSLEER. The ends were cut back, 1 base at V and 3 bases at J, with 13 bases in the middle. This CDR3 is built from 15 residues. The CDR3 DNA sequence: TGCGCCAGCAGCCAAGGGCAGGGCTCGGGCTACGAGCAGTACTTC. Its translation is CASSQGQGSGYEQYF.

V is TRBV2 and J is TRBJ1-4, with 10 positions matching TRBD1. There are 16 residues in the CDR3. V lost 6 bases to trimming and J lost 4 bases; unmatched junction nucleotides: 8. Looked up from germline, CDR1 is SNHLY and CDR2 is FYNNEI. The CDR3 coding sequence is TGTGCCAGCAGATTGACAGGGGGCTCTGGTAATGAAAAACTGTTTTTT. Residues: CASRLTGGSGNEKLFF.